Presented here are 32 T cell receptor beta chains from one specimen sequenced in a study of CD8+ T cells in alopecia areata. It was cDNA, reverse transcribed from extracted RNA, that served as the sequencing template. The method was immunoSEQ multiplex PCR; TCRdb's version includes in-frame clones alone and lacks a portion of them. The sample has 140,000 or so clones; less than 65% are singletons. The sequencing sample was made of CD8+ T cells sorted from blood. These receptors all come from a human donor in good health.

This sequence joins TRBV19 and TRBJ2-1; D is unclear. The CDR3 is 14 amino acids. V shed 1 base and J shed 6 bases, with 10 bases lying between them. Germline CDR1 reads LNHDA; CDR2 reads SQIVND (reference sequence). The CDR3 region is CASSIVSTFNEQFF. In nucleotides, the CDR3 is TGTGCCAGTAGTATAGTGTCTACGTTCAATGAGCAGTTCTTC. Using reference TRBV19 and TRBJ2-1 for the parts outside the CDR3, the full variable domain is DGGITQSPKYLFRKEGQNVTLSCEQNLNHDAMYWYRQDPGQGLRLIYYSQIVNDFQKGDIAEGYSVSREKKESFPLTVTSAQKNPTAFYLCASSIVSTFNEQFFGPGTRLTVL.

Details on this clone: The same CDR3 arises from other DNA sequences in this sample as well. CDR3 residues: CASSPGSQPQHF. The DNA for the CDR3 is TGTGCCAGCTCACCAGGGTCTCAGCCCCAGCATTTT. This sequence joins TRBV18 and TRBJ1-5; D remains unclear. V lost 2 bases and J lost 6, with 5 bases in between. In germline, CDR1 is KGHSH, CDR2 LQKENI. The CDR3 covers 12 residues.

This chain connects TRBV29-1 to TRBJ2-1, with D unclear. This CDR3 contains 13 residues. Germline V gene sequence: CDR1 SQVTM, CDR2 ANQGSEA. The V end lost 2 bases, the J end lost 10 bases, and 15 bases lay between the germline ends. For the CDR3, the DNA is TGCAGCGTTGAAAGCCTAGGGTTCGGGGAGCAGTTCTTC. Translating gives CSVESLGFGEQFF.

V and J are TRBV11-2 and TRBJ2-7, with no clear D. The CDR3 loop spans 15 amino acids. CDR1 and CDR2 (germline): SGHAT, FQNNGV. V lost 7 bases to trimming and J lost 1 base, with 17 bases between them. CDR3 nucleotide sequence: TGTGCCAGCACCCCGCCCCAGACACCTTCCTACGAGCAGTACTTC. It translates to CASTPPQTPSYEQYF.

The DNA of the CDR3 is TGTGCCAGCAGTTACTCGAGTCCTGAGCAGTTCTTC. This translates into CASSYSSPEQFF. The chain is built from TRBV6-6 and TRBJ2-1; D remains ambiguous. This CDR3 comprises 12 residues. Trimming took 0 bases from V and 9 from J, leaving 6 bases between them. CDR1 is MNHNY and CDR2 is SVGAGI in the germline V gene (reference sequence).

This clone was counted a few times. The DNA of the CDR3 is TGTGCCAGCAGCCAAGGGTCAGGCGTTCAGCCCCAGCATTTT. Translating gives CASSQGSGVQPQHF. The chain links TRBV16 to TRBJ1-5; D unclear. This CDR3 contains 14 residues. Germline V gene sequence: CDR1 KGHSY, CDR2 FQNENV. The ends were cut back, 2 bases at V and 6 bases at J, with 11 bases in the middle.

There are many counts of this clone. The chain's CDR3 is CASSYAGGINTEAFF. CDR3 bases: TGTGCCAGCAGCTATGCCGGGGGAATCAACACTGAAGCTTTCTTT. The gene calls are TRBV4-2 and TRBJ1-1, with D perhaps TRBD1 (5 bases). Per germline, CDR1 LGHNA and CDR2 YNFKEQ. Trimming cost V 5 bases and J 2 bases, with 15 bases left between them. CDR3 length: 15 amino acids.

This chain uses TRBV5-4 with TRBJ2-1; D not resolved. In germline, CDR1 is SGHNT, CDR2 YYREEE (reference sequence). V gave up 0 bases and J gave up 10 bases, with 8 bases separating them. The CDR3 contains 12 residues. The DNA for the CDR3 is TGTGCCAGCAGCTTGGCTCCACGGGAGCAGTTCTTC. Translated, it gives CASSLAPREQFF.

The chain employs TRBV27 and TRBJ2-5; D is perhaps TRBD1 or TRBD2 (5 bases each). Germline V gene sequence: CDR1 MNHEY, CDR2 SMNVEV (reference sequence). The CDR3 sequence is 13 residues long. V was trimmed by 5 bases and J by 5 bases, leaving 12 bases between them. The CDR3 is CASSPLGAETQYF. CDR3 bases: TGTGCCAGCAGTCCACTCGGGGCCGAGACCCAGTACTTC.

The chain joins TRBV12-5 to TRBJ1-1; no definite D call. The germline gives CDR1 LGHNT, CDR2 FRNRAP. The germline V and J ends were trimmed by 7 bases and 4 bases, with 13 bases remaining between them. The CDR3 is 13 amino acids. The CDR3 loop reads CASALGYGTEAFF. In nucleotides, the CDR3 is TGTGCTAGTGCGCTCGGGTATGGCACTGAAGCTTTCTTT.

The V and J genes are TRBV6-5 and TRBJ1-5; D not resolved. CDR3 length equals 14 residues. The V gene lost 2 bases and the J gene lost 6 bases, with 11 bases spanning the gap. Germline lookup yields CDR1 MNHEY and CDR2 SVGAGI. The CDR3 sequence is CASSYDAGTQPQHF. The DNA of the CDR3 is TGTGCCAGCAGTTACGACGCGGGAACTCAGCCCCAGCATTTT.

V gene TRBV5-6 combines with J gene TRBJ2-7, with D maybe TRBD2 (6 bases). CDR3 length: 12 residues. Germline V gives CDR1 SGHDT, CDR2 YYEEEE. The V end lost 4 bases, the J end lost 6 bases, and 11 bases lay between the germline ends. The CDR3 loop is CASSLGGAEQYF. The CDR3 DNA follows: TGTGCCAGCAGCCTCGGGGGTGCCGAGCAGTACTTC.

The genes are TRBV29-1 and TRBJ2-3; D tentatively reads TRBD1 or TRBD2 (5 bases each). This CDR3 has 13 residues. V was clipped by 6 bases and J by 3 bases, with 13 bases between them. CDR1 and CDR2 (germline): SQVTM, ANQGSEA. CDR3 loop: CSVTGPATDTQYF. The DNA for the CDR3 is TGCAGCGTAACGGGACCAGCGACAGATACGCAGTATTTT.

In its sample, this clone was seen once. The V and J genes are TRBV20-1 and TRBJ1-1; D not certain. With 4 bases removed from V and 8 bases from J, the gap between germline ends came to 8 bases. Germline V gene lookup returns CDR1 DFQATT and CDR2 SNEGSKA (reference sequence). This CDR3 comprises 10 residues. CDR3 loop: CSAKGSEAFF. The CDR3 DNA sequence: TGCAGTGCTAAAGGATCGGAAGCTTTCTTT.

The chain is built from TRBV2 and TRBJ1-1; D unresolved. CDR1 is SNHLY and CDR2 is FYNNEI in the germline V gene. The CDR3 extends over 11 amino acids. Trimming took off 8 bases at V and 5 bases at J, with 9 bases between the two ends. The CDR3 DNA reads TGTGCCAGCGGGAGAAAAACTGAAGCTTTCTTT. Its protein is CASGRKTEAFF. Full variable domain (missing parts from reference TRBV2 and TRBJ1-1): EPEVTQTPSHQVTQMGQEVILRCVPISNHLYFYWYRQILGQKVEFLVSFYNNEISEKSEIFDDQFSVERPDGSNFTLKIRSTKLEDSAMYFCASGRKTEAFFGQGTRLTVV.

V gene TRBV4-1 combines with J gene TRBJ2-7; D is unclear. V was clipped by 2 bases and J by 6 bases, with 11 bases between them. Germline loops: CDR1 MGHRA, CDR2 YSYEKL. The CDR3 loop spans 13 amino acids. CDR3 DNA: TGCGCCAGCAGCCAACTCCCCTTTGGCGAGCAGTACTTC. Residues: CASSQLPFGEQYF.

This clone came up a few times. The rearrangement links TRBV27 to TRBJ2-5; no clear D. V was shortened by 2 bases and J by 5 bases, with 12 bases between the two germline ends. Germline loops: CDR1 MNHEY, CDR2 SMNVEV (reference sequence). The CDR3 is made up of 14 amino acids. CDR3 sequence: CASSLPGPRETQYF. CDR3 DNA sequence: TGTGCCAGCAGTTTACCCGGACCGAGGGAGACCCAGTACTTC.

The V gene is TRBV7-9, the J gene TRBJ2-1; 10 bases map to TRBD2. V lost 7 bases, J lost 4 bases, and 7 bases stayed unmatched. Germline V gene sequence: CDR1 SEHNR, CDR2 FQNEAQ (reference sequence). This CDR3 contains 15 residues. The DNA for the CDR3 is TGTGCCAGCATCCCAGCGGGAGGGTCTTACAATGAGCAGTTCTTC. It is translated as CASIPAGGSYNEQFF.

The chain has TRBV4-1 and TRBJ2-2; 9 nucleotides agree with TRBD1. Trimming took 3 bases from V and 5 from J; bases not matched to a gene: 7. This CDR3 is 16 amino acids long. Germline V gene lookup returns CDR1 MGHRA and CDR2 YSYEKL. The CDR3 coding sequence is TGCGCCAGCAGCCACCCGGACAGGGGTTTGACCGGGGAGCTGTTTTTT. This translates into CASSHPDRGLTGELFF.

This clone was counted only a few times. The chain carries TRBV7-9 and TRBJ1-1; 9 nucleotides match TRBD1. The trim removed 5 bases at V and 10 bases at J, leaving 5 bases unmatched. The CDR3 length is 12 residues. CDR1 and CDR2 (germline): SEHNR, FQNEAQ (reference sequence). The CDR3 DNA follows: TGTGCCAGCAGCCAGGGACAGGGTACAGCTTTCTTT. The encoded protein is CASSQGQGTAFF.

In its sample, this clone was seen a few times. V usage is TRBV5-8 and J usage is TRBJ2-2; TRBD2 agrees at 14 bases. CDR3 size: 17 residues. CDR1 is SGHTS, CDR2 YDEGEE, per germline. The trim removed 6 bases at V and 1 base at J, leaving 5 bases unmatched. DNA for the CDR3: TGTGCCAGCAACCGACTAGCGGGAGGGGTGAACACCGGGGAGCTGTTTTTT. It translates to CASNRLAGGVNTGELFF.

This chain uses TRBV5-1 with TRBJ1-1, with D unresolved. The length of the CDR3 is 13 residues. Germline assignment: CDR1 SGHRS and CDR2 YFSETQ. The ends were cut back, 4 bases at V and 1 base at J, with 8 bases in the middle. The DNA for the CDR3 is TGCGCCAGCAGCCCGGGGTCGAACACTGAAGCTTTCTTT. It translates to CASSPGSNTEAFF. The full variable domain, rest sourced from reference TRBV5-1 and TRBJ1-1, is KAGVTQTPRYLIKTRGQQVTLSCSPISGHRSVSWYQQTPGQGLQFLFEYFSETQRNKGNFPGRFSGRQFSNSRSEMNVSTLELGDSALYLCASSPGSNTEAFFGQGTRLTVV.

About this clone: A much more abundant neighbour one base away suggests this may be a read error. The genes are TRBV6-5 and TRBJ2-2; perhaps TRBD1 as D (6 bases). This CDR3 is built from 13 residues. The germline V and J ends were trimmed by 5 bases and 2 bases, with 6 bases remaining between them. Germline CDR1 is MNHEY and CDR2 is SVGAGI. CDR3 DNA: TGTGCCAGCAGTGGGACAAACACCGGGGAGCTGTTTTTT. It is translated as CASSGTNTGELFF.

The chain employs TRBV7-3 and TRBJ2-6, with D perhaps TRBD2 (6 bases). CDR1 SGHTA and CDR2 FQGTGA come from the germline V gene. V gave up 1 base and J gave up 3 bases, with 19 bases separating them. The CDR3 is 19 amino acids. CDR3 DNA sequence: TGTGCCAGCAGCTTAATGTGGAGGGGCGCAAAAGATGGGGCCAACGTCCTGACTTTC. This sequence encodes CASSLMWRGAKDGANVLTF.

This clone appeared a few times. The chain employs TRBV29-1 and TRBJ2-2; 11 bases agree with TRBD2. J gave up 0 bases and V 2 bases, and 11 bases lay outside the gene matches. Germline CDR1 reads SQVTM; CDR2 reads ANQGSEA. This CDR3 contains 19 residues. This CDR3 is CSVELGSGTSGSNTGELFF. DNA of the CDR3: TGCAGCGTTGAATTGGGCTCCGGGACTAGCGGTTCGAACACCGGGGAGCTGTTTTTT.

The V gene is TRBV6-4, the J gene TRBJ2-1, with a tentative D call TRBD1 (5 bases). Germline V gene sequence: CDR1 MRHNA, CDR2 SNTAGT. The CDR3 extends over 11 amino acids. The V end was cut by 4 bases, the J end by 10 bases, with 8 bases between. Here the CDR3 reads CASSVNREQFF. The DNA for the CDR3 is TGTGCCAGCAGTGTCAACAGGGAGCAGTTCTTC.

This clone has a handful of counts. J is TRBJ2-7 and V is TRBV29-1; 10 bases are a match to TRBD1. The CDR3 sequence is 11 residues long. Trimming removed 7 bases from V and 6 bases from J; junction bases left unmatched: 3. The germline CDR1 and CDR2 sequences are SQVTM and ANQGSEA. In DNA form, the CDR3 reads TGCAGCGGGGGACAGGGGAGCGAGCAGTACTTC. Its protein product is CSGGQGSEQYF.

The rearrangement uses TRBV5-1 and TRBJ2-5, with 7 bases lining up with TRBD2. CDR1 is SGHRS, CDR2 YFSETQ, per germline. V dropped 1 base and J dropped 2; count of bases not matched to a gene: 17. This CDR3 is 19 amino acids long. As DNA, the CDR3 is TGCGCCAGCAGCTTGTTTGTAACGGCTAGCGGAGTGAAACAAGAGACCCAGTACTTC. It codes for CASSLFVTASGVKQETQYF.

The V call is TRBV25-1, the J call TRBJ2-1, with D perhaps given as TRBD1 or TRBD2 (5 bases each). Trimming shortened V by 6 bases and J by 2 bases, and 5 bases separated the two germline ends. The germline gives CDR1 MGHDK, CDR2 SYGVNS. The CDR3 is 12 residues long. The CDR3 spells CASRGAYNEQFF. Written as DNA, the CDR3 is TGTGCCAGCAGGGGGGCCTACAATGAGCAGTTCTTC.

Here the CDR3 DNA reads TGCAGCGTGATACAGGGAAACTTGGACAATGAGCAGTTCTTC. It translates to CSVIQGNLDNEQFF. This chain joins TRBV29-1 and TRBJ2-1; weak D call: TRBD1 (6 bases). Germline V lookup: CDR1 SQVTM, CDR2 ANQGSEA. This CDR3 contains 14 residues. Trimming pared 6 bases from V and 5 bases from J, leaving 17 bases between.

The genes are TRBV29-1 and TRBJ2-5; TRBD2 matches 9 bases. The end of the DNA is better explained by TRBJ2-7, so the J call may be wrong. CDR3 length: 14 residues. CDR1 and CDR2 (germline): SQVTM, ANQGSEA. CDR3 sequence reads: CSVPVAGAGYEQYF. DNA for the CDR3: TGCAGCGTTCCCGTAGCGGGAGCGGGGTACGAGCAGTACTTC.

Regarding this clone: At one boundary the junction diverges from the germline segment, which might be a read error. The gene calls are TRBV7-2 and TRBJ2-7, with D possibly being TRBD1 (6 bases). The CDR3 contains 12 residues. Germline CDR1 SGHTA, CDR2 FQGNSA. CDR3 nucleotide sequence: TGTGCCAGCTCCGCGAACAGGGATCCGGCGAACTTC. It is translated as CASSANRDPANF.